The 5 T cell receptor beta chains given below trace back to one sample, sequenced in a study of shared clonotypes between healthy human individuals. The assay was immunoSEQ multiplex PCR, and TCRdb's table has in-frame clones only and misses some. The table has about 1.1 million clones, around three quarters seen once. The material sequenced was memory CD4+ T cells from PBMCs. Sample subset: CD45RA-negative fraction. The receptors originated from a young man in good health. Some clones in this sample may be carry-over from other donors' samples.

The J gene is TRBJ1-5, the V gene TRBV15; 10 nucleotides match TRBD1. CDR1 and CDR2 (germline): LNHNV, YYDKDF (reference sequence). V was clipped by 1 base and J by 0 bases; unmatched bases: 9. CDR3 length: 19 amino acids. The CDR3, as DNA: TGTGCCACCAGCAGAGCTGTTGGGACAGGGGTTTATAGCAATCAGCCCCAGCATTTT. Residues: CATSRAVGTGVYSNQPQHF.

This clone was detected a few times. The chain is built from TRBV15 and TRBJ2-1, with D perhaps TRBD1 or TRBD2 (5 bases each). Germline V gene lookup returns CDR1 LNHNV and CDR2 YYDKDF (reference sequence). The CDR3 is 14 residues long. With 0 bases removed from V and 9 bases from J, the gap between germline ends came to 12 bases. CDR3 DNA sequence: TGTGCCACCAGCAGAGATTCGGGGACCGTTGAGCAGTTCTTC. Protein: CATSRDSGTVEQFF.

J is TRBJ1-3 and V is TRBV28; TRBD1 matches 8 bases. The CDR3 length is 16 residues. Germline V lookup: CDR1 MDHEN, CDR2 SYDVKM. With V trimmed by 5 bases and J by 2 bases, 8 bases remained unmatched. The CDR3 sequence is CASSPGQGRAGNTIYF. CDR3 coding DNA: TGTGCCAGCAGTCCCGGACAGGGTAGAGCTGGAAACACCATATATTTT.

The chain joins TRBV28 to TRBJ1-1; D possibly corresponds to TRBD1 (6 bases). CDR1 is MDHEN and CDR2 is SYDVKM in the germline V gene. V was trimmed by 7 bases and J by 3 bases, leaving 15 bases between them. The CDR3 length is 14 residues. The CDR3, as DNA: TGTGCCAGCACCTCAACAGCAGGGGACACTGAAGCTTTCTTT. Protein product: CASTSTAGDTEAFF.

This clone appeared once. This chain joins TRBV27 and TRBJ1-1; D not resolved. The CDR3 runs to 13 residues. The germline V and J ends were trimmed by 5 bases and 3 bases, with 10 bases remaining between them. Germline values: CDR1 MNHEY, CDR2 SMNVEV (reference sequence). The CDR3 loop is CASSLRRDTEAFF. The CDR3 DNA reads TGTGCCAGCAGTCTCCGACGGGACACTGAAGCTTTCTTT.